This passage covers 24 T cell receptor beta chains from one sample sequenced in a study of cytomegalovirus exposure and HLA in healthy donors. The PCR contained 60 Vbeta and 13 Jbeta primers. The assay was immunoSEQ multiplex PCR, and TCRdb's table has in-frame clones only and misses some. The repertoire holds around 210,000 clones, roughly 78% seen once, with roughly 0.45% in the top ten. The sample was PBMCs. All receptors derive from a boy aged 10-17 years in good health and CMV-seronegative.

The rearrangement links TRBV4-1 to TRBJ2-3; 10 bases line up with TRBD1. CDR3 size: 15 residues. The ends lost 3 bases at V and 6 bases at J; junction bases unmatched: 6. CDR1 is MGHRA and CDR2 is YSYEKL in the germline V gene. CDR3 protein: CASSHPGQGLDTQYF. The CDR3 DNA follows: TGCGCCAGCAGCCACCCGGGACAGGGGCTGGATACGCAGTATTTT.

This clone was detected only a few times. The CDR3 nucleotides are TGTGCCAGCAGTTTAGGACAGCTCTCCTACAATGAGCAGTTCTTC. Amino acid sequence: CASSLGQLSYNEQFF. This sequence joins TRBV6-5 and TRBJ2-1, with D perhaps TRBD1 (6 bases). CDR1 and CDR2 from the germline V gene are MNHEY and SVGAGI. V was shortened by 4 bases and J by 0 bases, with 10 bases between the two germline ends. This CDR3 region has 15 residues.

This clone was seen only a few times. V gene TRBV29-1 combines with J gene TRBJ1-1, with 11 bases fitting TRBD1. Germline trimming cut 7 bases from V and 2 bases from J; bases unmatched to any gene: 3. Germline V gene lookup returns CDR1 SQVTM and CDR2 ANQGSEA. This CDR3 is 13 amino acids long. The CDR3 DNA is TGCAGCGCAGGGACAGGGGGAAACACTGAAGCTTTCTTT. Residues: CSAGTGGNTEAFF.

The chain joins TRBV6-4 to TRBJ1-1, with 7 bases aligning to TRBD1. The CDR3 extends over 16 amino acids. Per germline, CDR1 MRHNA and CDR2 SNTAGT. V gave up 2 bases and J gave up 1 base; unmatched junction bases: 7. The CDR3 nucleotides read TGTGCCAGCAGTGACGACAGGGAAGTTCGGAACACTGAAGCTTTCTTT. Amino acids: CASSDDREVRNTEAFF.

This chain uses TRBV19 with TRBJ1-5; 8 bases fit TRBD1. This CDR3 comprises 14 residues. After removal of 5 bases from V and 7 bases from J, the junction contained 7 bases not matched to a gene. CDR1 and CDR2 from the germline V gene are LNHDA and SQIVND (reference sequence). CDR3 bases: TGTGCCAGTAGTGGACCGACAGGGGAGCAGCCCCAGCATTTT. This gives the protein CASSGPTGEQPQHF.

The V call is TRBV11-3, the J call TRBJ1-1, with a tentative D call TRBD1 (6 bases). Deletions cut 5 bases from V and 1 base from J, with 8 bases between. The CDR3 has 13 residues. The germline gives CDR1 SGHNT, CDR2 YENEEA. The CDR3, as DNA: TGTGCCAGCAGCGCGGACAGGAACACTGAAGCTTTCTTT. This translates into CASSADRNTEAFF.

The rearrangement joins TRBV5-3 to TRBJ2-3, with 7 positions matching TRBD2. TRBV5-3 is annotated as an ORF whose role is uncertain. The CDR3 length is 16 residues. The trim removed 3 bases at V and 2 bases at J, leaving 9 bases unmatched. The CDR3 region is CARSWVTSYPTDTQYF. The CDR3 coding sequence is TGTGCCAGAAGCTGGGTGACTAGCTATCCCACAGATACGCAGTATTTT.

J is TRBJ1-4 and V is TRBV7-2, with D possibly TRBD1 on 5 matching bases. The CDR3 length is 14 residues. Germline values: CDR1 SGHTA, CDR2 FQGNSA. Trimming removed 0 bases at V and 14 bases at J, with 16 bases between. CDR3 nucleotides: TGTGCCAGCAGCTTAGCTGGCCGTACAGGAGTTCTGTTTTTT. Translated, it gives CASSLAGRTGVLFF.

This chain links TRBV20-1 with TRBJ1-2; no reliable D call. With 2 bases removed from V and 7 bases from J, the gap between germline ends came to 8 bases. The CDR3 loop spans 11 amino acids. The germline V gene has CDR1 DFQATT and CDR2 SNEGSKA (reference sequence). CDR3 DNA sequence: TGCAGTGCTAGAAAGACGGGTGGCTACACCTTC. Residues: CSARKTGGYTF.

The rearrangement uses TRBV18 and TRBJ1-5, with TRBD1 identical over 7 bases. V lost 3 bases and J lost 8; bases outside the gene matches: 10. Germline lookup yields CDR1 KGHSH and CDR2 LQKENI. The CDR3 spans 15 residues. The CDR3 sequence: CASSPWDSTVEPQHF. CDR3 sequence (DNA): TGTGCCAGCTCACCCTGGGACAGCACGGTGGAGCCCCAGCATTTT.

The gene calls are TRBV7-8 and TRBJ2-7; 10 positions agree with TRBD2. Unmatched junction bases numbered 8, after V lost 5 bases and J lost 1 base. The CDR3 contains 16 residues. The germline CDR1 and CDR2 sequences are SGHVS and FQNEAQ. The CDR3 loop is CASSLNSGRPSYEQYF. The CDR3 region has the DNA TGTGCCAGCAGCCTCAATAGCGGGAGGCCTTCCTACGAGCAGTACTTC.

V and J are TRBV11-2 and TRBJ2-7, with a tentative D call TRBD1 (5 bases). CDR1 SGHAT and CDR2 FQNNGV come from the germline V gene. Deletions cut 1 base from V and 6 bases from J, with 19 bases between. The CDR3 consists of 16 residues. The CDR3 spells CASSLVLGAGWLEQYF. The CDR3 DNA follows: TGTGCCAGCAGCTTAGTTCTTGGAGCAGGGTGGCTCGAGCAGTACTTC.

This clone appeared a few times. The rearrangement uses TRBV7-9 and TRBJ2-5; TRBD1 aligns across 8 bases. The J segment lost 4 bases and the V segment lost 2 bases, leaving 3 bases of the junction unmatched. The CDR3 spans 14 residues. Germline values: CDR1 SEHNR, CDR2 FQNEAQ (reference sequence). The CDR3 nucleotides are TGTGCCAGCAGCTTATCGACAGGGGCAGAGACCCAGTACTTC. This sequence encodes CASSLSTGAETQYF. Looking up the rest from reference TRBV7-9 and TRBJ2-5 gives the full variable domain: DTGVSQNPRHKITKRGQNVTFRCDPISEHNRLYWYRQTLGQGPEFLTYFQNEAQLEKSRLLSDRFSAERPKGSFSTLEIQRTEQGDSAMYLCASSLSTGAETQYFGPGTRLLVL.

V gene TRBV5-4 combines with J gene TRBJ2-5; 9 nucleotides agree with TRBD2. The CDR3 contains 16 residues. Germline lookup yields CDR1 SGHNT and CDR2 YYREEE (reference sequence). After removal of 3 bases from V and 4 bases from J, the junction contained 10 bases not matched to a gene. The CDR3 coding sequence is TGTGCCAGCAGCTCCGCGGGGGGGCGGGGCCGAGAGACCCAGTACTTC. It specifies CASSSAGGRGRETQYF.

This clone was observed a few times. The chain uses TRBV9 and TRBJ2-5; TRBD1 might be the D (5 bases). This CDR3 has 16 amino acids. Germline V CDR1 and CDR2: SGDLS, YYNGEE. V was shortened by 4 bases and J by 1 base, with 17 bases between the two germline ends. The CDR3 DNA sequence: TGTGCCAGCAGCCCGGACGCCCAGGGCCTCCAAGAGACCCAGTACTTC. Translation: CASSPDAQGLQETQYF.

V usage is TRBV6-4 and J usage is TRBJ2-1, with 7 nucleotides matching TRBD1. V lost 5 bases and J lost 2; bases outside the gene matches: 6. The germline CDR1 and CDR2 sequences are MRHNA and SNTAGT. This CDR3 spans 15 amino acids. The CDR3 loop is CASSYRGGTYNEQFF. The CDR3 region has the DNA TGTGCCAGCAGTTACAGGGGTGGGACCTACAATGAGCAGTTCTTC.

A few counts support this clone. This chain connects TRBV2 to TRBJ1-5; 7 bases agree with TRBD1. The CDR3 is 16 amino acids. With 6 bases clipped from V and 2 bases from J, the junction kept 10 bases outside the gene matches. The germline V gene has CDR1 SNHLY and CDR2 FYNNEI. DNA for the CDR3: TGTGCCAGCAGAGCCGGGACAGTGGTGGGCAATCAGCCCCAGCATTTT. Amino acids: CASRAGTVVGNQPQHF.

The CDR3 nucleotides are TGCGCCAGCAGCCCGGGGCTAGCGGGACCCCAAGAGACCCAGTACTTC. Translated, it gives CASSPGLAGPQETQYF. The rearrangement uses TRBV5-1 and TRBJ2-5; TRBD2 matches 9 bases. CDR3 length: 16 residues. V lost 4 bases, J lost 1 base, and 8 bases stayed unmatched. Germline lookup yields CDR1 SGHRS and CDR2 YFSETQ.

The chain uses TRBV7-2 and TRBJ2-3; 13 bases line up with TRBD2. The CDR3 has 16 amino acids. The J segment lost 2 bases and the V segment lost 3 bases, leaving 2 bases of the junction unmatched. Germline assignment: CDR1 SGHTA and CDR2 FQGNSA. Written as DNA, the CDR3 is TGTGCCAGCAGCTTCGGGACTAGCGGGGTCACAGATACGCAGTATTTT. This codes for CASSFGTSGVTDTQYF.

The chain's CDR3 is CAISEWRGSGETQYF. CDR3 DNA sequence: TGTGCCATCAGTGAGTGGCGGGGTTCAGGGGAGACCCAGTACTTC. The J gene is TRBJ2-5, the V gene TRBV10-3, with TRBD2 as a possible D gene (6 bases). Germline lookup yields CDR1 ENHRY and CDR2 SYGVKD. CDR3 length equals 15 residues. Trimming cost V 1 base and J 5 bases, with 14 bases left between them.

CDR3 in DNA: TGTGCCAGCAGCTCTGCCGGGGACTTCTTGAACACTGAAGCTTTCTTT. This gives the protein CASSSAGDFLNTEAFF. This chain joins TRBV7-8 and TRBJ1-1; TRBD1 is a possible D gene (5 bases). The germline V gene has CDR1 SGHVS and CDR2 FQNEAQ. V was cut by 4 bases and J by 0 bases, with 15 bases left in between. CDR3 size: 16 residues.

The rearrangement links TRBV6-5 to TRBJ1-5; D remains unclear. There are 13 residues in the CDR3. V lost 7 bases and J lost 4, with 11 bases in between. The germline V gene encodes CDR1 MNHEY and CDR2 SVGAGI. CDR3 region: CASTKNFNQPQHF. CDR3 DNA: TGTGCCAGCACCAAAAATTTTAATCAGCCCCAGCATTTT.

This chain connects TRBV7-9 to TRBJ2-3; D gene unclear. Looked up from germline, CDR1 is SEHNR and CDR2 is FQNEAQ (reference sequence). V shed 5 bases and J shed 6 bases, with 12 bases lying between them. This CDR3 is built from 13 residues. CDR3: CASSPKWADTQYF. In nucleotides, the CDR3 is TGTGCCAGCAGCCCGAAATGGGCGGATACGCAGTATTTT. Filled out from reference TRBV7-9 and TRBJ2-3, the complete variable domain reads DTGVSQNPRHKITKRGQNVTFRCDPISEHNRLYWYRQTLGQGPEFLTYFQNEAQLEKSRLLSDRFSAERPKGSFSTLEIQRTEQGDSAMYLCASSPKWADTQYFGPGTRLTVL.

The gene calls are TRBV7-9 and TRBJ1-1; a possible D gene is TRBD1 (6 bases). The germline V gene encodes CDR1 SEHNR and CDR2 FQNEAQ (reference sequence). The CDR3 has 13 residues. With 3 bases removed from V and 4 bases from J, the gap between germline ends came to 9 bases. As DNA, the CDR3 is TGTGCCAGCAGCTTTGCACAGGGCACTGAAGCTTTCTTT. Translated, it gives CASSFAQGTEAFF.